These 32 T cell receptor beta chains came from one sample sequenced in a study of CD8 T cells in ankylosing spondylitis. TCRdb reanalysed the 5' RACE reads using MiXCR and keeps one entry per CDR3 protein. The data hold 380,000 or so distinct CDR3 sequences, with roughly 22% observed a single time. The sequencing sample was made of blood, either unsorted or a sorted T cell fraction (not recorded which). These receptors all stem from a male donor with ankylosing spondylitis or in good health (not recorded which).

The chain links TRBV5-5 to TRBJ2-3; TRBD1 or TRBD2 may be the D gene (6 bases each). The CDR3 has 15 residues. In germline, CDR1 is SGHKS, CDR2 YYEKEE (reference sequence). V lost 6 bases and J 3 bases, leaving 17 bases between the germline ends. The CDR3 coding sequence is TGTGCCAGCATATCACTGGGGGGCGTAACAGATACGCAGTATTTT. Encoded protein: CASISLGGVTDTQYF.

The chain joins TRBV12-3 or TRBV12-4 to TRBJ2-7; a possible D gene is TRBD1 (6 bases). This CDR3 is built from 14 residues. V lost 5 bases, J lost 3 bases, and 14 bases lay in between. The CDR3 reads CASSVGLGGYEQYF. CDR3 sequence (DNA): TGTGCCAGCAGTGTGGGTTTAGGGGGCTACGAGCAGTACTTC.

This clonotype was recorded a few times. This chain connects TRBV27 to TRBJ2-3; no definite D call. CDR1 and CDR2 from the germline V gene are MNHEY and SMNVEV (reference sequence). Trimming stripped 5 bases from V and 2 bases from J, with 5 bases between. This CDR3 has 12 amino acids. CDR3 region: CASSQHTDTQYF. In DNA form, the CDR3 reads TGTGCCAGCAGTCAGCACACAGATACGCAGTATTTT.

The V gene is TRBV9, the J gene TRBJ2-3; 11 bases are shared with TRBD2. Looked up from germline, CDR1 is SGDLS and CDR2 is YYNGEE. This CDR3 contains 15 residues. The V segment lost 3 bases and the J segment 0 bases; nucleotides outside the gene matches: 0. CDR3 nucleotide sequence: TGTGCCAGCAGCGCTAGCGGGGGGAGCACAGATACGCAGTATTTT. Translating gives CASSASGGSTDTQYF.

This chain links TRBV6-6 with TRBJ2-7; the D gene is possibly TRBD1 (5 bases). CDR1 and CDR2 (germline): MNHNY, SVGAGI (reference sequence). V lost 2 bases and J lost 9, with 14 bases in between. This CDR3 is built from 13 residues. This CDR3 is CASSYGAGSGQYF. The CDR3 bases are TGTGCCAGCAGTTACGGGGCCGGATCGGGGCAGTACTTC.

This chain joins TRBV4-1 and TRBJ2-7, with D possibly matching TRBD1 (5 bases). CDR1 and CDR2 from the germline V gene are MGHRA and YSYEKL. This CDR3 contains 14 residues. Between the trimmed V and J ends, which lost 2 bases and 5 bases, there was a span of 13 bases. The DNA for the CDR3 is TGCGCCAGCAGCCAAACCACACAGGAAGACGAGCAGTACTTC. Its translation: CASSQTTQEDEQYF.

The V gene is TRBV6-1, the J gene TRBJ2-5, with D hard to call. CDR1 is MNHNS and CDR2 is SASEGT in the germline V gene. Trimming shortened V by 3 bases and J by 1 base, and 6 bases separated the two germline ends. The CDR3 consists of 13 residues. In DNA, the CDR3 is TGTGCCAGCAGTGACCACCCCCAAGAGACCCAGTACTTC. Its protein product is CASSDHPQETQYF.

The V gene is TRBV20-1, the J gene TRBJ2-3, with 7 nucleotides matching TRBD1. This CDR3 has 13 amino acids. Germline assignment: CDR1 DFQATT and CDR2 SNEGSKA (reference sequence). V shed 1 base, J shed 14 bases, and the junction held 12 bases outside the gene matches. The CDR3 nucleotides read TGCAGTGCTAGAGTCGACCTGACAGGGATGCGGTATTTT. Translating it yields CSARVDLTGMRYF.

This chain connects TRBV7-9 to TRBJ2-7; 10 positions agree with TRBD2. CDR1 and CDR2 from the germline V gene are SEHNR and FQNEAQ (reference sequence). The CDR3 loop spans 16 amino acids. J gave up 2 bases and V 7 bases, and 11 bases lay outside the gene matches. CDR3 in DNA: TGTGCCAGCAAACCAAGGGGTAGCGGGGGGCCCTACGAGCAGTACTTC. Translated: CASKPRGSGGPYEQYF.

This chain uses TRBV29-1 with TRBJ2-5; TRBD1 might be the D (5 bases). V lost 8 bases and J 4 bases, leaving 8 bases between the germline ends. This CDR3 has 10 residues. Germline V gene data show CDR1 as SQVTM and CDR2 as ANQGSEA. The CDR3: CSTTAETQYF. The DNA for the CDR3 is TGCAGCACGACAGCAGAGACCCAGTACTTC.

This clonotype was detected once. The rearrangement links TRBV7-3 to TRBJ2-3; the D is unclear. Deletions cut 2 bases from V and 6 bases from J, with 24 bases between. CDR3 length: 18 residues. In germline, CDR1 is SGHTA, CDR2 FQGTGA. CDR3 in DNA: TGTGCCAGCAGCTTAGGGTCCTATGGGGATCCCCCCGAGGATACGCAGTATTTT. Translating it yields CASSLGSYGDPPEDTQYF.

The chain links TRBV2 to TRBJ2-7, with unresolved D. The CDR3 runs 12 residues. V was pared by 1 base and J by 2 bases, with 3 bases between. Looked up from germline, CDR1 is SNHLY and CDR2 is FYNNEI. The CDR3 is CASSEVPYEQYF. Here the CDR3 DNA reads TGTGCCAGCAGTGAAGTACCCTACGAGCAGTACTTC.

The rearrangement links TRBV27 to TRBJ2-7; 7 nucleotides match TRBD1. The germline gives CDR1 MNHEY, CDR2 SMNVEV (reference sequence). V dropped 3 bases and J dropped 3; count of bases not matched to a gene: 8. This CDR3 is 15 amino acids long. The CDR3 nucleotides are TGTGCCAGCAGTTTCAAGAGGACAGGTAACTACGAGCAGTACTTC. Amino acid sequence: CASSFKRTGNYEQYF.

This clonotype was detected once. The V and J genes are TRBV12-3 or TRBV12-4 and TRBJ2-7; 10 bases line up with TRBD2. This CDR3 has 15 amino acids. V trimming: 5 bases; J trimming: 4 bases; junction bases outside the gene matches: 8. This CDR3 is CASSPLAGAWYEQYF. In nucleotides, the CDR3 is TGTGCCAGCAGTCCCCTAGCGGGGGCTTGGTACGAGCAGTACTTC.

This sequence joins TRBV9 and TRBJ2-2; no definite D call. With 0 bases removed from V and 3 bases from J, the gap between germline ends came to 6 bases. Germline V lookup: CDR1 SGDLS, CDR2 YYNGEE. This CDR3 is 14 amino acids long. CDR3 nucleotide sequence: TGTGCCAGCAGCGTAGAGGGCTACACCGGGGAGCTGTTTTTT. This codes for CASSVEGYTGELFF.

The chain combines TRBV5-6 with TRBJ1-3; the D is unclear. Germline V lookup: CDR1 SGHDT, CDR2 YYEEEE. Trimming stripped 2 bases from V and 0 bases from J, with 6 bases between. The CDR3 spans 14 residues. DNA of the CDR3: TGTGCCAGCAGCTTCGGAAACTCTGGAAACACCATATATTTT. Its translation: CASSFGNSGNTIYF.

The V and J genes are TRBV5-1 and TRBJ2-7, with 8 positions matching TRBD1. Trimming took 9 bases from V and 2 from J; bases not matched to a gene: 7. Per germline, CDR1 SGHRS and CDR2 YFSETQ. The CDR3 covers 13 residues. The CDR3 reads CATVTGGAYEQYF. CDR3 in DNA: TGCGCCACCGTAACAGGGGGTGCCTACGAGCAGTACTTC. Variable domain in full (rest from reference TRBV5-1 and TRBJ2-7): KAGVTQTPRYLIKTRGQQVTLSCSPISGHRSVSWYQQTPGQGLQFLFEYFSETQRNKGNFPGRFSGRQFSNSRSEMNVSTLELGDSALYLCATVTGGAYEQYFGPGTRLTVT.

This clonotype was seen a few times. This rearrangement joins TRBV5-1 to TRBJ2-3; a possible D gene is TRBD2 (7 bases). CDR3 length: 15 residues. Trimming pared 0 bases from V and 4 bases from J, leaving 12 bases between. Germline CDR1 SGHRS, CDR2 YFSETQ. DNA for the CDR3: TGCGCCAGCAGCTTGGAGTGGGGGGGCCCAGATACGCAGTATTTT. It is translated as CASSLEWGGPDTQYF.

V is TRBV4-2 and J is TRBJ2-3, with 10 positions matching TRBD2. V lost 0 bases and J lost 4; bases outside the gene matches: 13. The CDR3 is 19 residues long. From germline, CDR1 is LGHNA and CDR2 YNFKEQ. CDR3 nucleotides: TGTGCCAGCAGCCAAGAAGCGGGCGTACTAGCGGGGCCGGCAGATACGCAGTATTTT. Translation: CASSQEAGVLAGPADTQYF.

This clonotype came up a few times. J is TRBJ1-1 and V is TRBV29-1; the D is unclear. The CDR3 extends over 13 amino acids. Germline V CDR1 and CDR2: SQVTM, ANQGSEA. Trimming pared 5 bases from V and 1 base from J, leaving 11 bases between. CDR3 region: CSVWVGGNTEAFF. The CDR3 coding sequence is TGCAGCGTTTGGGTGGGTGGGAACACTGAAGCTTTCTTT.

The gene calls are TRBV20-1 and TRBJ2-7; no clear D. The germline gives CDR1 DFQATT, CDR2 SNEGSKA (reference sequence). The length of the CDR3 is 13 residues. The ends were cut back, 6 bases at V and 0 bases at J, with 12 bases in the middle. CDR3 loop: CSAPPADSYEQYF. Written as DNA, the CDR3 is TGCAGTGCCCCGCCGGCCGACTCCTACGAGCAGTACTTC.

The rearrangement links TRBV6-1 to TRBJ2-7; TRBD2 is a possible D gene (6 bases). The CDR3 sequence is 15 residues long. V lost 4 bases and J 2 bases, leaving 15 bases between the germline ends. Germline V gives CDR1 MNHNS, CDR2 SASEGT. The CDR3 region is CASSALAGMAYEQYF. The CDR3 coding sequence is TGTGCCAGCAGTGCGCTGGCGGGGATGGCCTACGAGCAGTACTTC.

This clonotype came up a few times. The CDR3 DNA is TGTGCCAGCAGCGTAGCGAGGCTAGGGGGAGAGACCCAGTACTTC. Its translation is CASSVARLGGETQYF. The chain has TRBV9 and TRBJ2-5; maybe TRBD1 (6 bases). Germline V gene lookup returns CDR1 SGDLS and CDR2 YYNGEE. CDR3 length: 15 residues. Trimming cost V 0 bases and J 4 bases, with 13 bases left between them.

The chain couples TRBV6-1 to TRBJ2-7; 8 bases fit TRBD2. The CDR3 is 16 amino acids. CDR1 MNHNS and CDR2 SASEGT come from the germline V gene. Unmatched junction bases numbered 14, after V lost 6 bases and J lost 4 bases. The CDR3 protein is CASSALDLAGGYEQYF. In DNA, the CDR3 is TGTGCCAGCAGCGCCCTTGATCTGGCGGGGGGTTACGAGCAGTACTTC.

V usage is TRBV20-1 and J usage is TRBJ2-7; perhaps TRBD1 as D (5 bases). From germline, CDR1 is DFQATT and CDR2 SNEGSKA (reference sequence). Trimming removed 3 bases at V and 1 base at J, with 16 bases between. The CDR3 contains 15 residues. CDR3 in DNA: TGCAGTGCTAGTTCTTTAACAGGTAGTTCCTACGAGCAGTACTTC. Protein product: CSASSLTGSSYEQYF.

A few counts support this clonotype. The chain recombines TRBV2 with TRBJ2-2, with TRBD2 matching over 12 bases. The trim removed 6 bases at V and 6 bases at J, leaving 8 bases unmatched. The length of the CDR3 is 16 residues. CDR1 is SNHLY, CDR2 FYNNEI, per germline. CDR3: CASSRLAGANAGELFF. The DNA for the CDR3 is TGTGCCAGCAGCCGACTAGCGGGGGCCAACGCCGGGGAGCTGTTTTTT.

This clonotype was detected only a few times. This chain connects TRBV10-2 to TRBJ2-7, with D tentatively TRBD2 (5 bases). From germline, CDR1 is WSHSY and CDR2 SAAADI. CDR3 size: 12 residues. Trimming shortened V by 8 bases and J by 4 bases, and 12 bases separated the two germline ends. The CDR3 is CASRDGEYEQYF. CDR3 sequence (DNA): TGCGCCAGCCGCGACGGGGAGTACGAGCAGTACTTC.

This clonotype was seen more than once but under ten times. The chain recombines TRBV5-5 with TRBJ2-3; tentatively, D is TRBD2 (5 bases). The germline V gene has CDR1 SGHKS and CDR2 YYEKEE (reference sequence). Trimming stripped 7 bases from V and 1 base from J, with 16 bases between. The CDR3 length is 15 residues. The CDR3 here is CASHLGRGGTDTQYF. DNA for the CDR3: TGTGCCAGCCACCTGGGTCGGGGAGGCACAGATACGCAGTATTTT.

Written as DNA, the CDR3 is TGTGCCAGCAGTGAATTGGGGGCGGTCATGGGCACAGATACGCAGTATTTT. It is translated as CASSELGAVMGTDTQYF. The gene calls are TRBV25-1 and TRBJ2-3; weak D call: TRBD1 (6 bases). This CDR3 is 17 amino acids long. V lost 1 base to trimming and J lost 1 base, with 15 bases between them. Germline V gene sequence: CDR1 MGHDK, CDR2 SYGVNS.

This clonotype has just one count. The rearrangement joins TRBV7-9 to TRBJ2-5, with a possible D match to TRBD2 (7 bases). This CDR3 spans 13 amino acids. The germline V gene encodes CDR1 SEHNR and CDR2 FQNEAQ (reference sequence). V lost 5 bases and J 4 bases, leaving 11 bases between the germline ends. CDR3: CASSGAGAETQYF. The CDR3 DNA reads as TGTGCCAGCAGCGGGGCGGGGGCAGAGACCCAGTACTTC.

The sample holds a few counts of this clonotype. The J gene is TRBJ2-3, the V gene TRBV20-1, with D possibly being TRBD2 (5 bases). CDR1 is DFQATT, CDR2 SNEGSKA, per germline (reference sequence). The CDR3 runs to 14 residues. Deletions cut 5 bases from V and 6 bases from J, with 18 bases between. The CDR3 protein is CSAQGSGWYDTQYF. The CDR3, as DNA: TGCAGTGCTCAAGGGTCGGGGTGGTACGATACGCAGTATTTT.

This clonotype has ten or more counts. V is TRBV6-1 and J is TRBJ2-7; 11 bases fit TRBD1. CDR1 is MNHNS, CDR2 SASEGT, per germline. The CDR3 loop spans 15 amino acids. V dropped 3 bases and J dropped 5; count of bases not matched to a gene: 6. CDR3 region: CASSEWTGGNDEQYF. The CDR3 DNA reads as TGTGCCAGCAGTGAGTGGACAGGGGGCAACGACGAGCAGTACTTC.